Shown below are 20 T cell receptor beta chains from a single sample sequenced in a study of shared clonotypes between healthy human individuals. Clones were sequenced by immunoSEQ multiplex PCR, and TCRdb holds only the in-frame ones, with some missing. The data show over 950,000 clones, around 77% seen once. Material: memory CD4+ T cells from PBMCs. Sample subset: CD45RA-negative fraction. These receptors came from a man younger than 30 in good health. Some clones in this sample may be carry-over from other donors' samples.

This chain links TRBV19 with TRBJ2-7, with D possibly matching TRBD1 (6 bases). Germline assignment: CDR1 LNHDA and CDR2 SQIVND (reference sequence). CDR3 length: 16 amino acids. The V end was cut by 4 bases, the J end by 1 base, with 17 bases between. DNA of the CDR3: TGTGCCAGTAGTAGAGGACGGAGGACAGATTCCTACGAGCAGTACTTC. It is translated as CASSRGRRTDSYEQYF.

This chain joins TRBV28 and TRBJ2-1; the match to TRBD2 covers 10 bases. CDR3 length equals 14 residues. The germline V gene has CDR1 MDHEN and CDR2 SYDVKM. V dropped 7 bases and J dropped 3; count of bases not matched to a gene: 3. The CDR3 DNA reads TGTGCCAGCACCCCTAGCGGGAGCTACAATGAGCAGTTCTTC. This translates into CASTPSGSYNEQFF.

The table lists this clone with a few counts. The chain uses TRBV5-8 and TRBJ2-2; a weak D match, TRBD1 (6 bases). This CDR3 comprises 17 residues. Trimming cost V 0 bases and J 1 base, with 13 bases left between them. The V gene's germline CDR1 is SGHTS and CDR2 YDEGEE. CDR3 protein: CASSLGRTELNTGELFF. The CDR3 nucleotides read TGTGCCAGCAGCTTGGGTAGGACAGAATTGAACACCGGGGAGCTGTTTTTT.

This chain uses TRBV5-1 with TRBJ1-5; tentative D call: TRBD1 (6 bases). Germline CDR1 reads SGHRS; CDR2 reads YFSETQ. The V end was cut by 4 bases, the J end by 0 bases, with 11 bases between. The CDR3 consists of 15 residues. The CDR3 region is CASSPEGVSNQPQHF. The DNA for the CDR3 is TGCGCCAGCAGCCCCGAGGGGGTTAGCAATCAGCCCCAGCATTTT.

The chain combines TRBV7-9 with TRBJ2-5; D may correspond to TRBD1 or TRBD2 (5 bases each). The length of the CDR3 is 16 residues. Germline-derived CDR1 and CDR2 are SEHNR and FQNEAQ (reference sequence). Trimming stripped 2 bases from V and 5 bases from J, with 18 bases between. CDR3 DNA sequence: TGTGCCAGCAGCTTATTGAGCGGTGGGGCTGGGGAGACCCAGTACTTC. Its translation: CASSLLSGGAGETQYF.

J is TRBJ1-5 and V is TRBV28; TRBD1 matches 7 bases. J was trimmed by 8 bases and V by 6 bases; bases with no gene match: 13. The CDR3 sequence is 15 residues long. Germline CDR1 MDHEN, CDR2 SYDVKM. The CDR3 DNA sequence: TGTGCCAGCAGACCCGGGACAGCTGCCGGTAAGCCCCAGCATTTT. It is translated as CASRPGTAAGKPQHF. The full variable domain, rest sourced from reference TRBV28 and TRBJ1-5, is DVKVTQSSRYLVKRTGEKVFLECVQDMDHENMFWYRQDPGLGLRLIYFSYDVKMKEKGDIPEGYSVSREKKERFSLILESASTNQTSMYLCASRPGTAAGKPQHFGDGTRLSIL.

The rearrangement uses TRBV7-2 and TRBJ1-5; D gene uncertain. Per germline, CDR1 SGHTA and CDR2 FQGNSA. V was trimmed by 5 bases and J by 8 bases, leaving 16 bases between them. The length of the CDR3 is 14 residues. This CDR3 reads CASSVGPRSEPQHF. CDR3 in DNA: TGTGCCAGCAGCGTCGGGCCCCGTAGTGAGCCCCAGCATTTT.

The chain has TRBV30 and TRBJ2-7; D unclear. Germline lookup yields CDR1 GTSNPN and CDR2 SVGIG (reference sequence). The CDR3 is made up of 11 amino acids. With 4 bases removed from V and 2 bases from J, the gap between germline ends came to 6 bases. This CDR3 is CAWTQAYEQYF. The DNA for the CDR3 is TGTGCCTGGACTCAAGCCTACGAGCAGTACTTC.

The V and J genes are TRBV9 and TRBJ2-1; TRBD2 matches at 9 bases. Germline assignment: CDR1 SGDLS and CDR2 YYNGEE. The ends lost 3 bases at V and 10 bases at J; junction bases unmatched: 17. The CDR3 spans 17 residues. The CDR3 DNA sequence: TGTGCCAGCAGCGGAGGGGCTGGCGGGAGGGCCAGGGTAGAGCAGTTCTTC. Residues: CASSGGAGGRARVEQFF.

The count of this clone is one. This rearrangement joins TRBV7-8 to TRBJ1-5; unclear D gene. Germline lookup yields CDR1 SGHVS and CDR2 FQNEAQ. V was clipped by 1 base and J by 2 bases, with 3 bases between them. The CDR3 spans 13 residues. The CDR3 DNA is TGTGCCAGCAGCTTAGTGGGCAATCAGCCCCAGCATTTT. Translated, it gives CASSLVGNQPQHF.

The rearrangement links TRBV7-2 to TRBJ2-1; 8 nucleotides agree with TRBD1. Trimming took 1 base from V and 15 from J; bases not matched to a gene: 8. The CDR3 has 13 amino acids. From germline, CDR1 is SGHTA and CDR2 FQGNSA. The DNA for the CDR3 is TGTGCCAGCAGCTTAGGGGAGGAGACAGGGGTGTTCTTC. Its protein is CASSLGEETGVFF. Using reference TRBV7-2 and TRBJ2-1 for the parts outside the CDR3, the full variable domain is GAGVSQSPSNKVTEKGKDVELRCDPISGHTALYWYRQSLGQGLEFLIYFQGNSAPDKSGLPSDRFSAERTGGSVSTLTIQRTQQEDSAVYLCASSLGEETGVFFGPGTRLTVL.

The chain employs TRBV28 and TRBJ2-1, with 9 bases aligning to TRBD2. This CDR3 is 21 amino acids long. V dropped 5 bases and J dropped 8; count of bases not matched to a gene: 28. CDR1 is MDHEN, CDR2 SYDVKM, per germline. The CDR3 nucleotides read TGTGCCAGCAGTCCGTGGGTCGGTAGCGGGAGAGGGGGGGTGTACCAGCATGAGCAGTTCTTC. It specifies CASSPWVGSGRGGVYQHEQFF.

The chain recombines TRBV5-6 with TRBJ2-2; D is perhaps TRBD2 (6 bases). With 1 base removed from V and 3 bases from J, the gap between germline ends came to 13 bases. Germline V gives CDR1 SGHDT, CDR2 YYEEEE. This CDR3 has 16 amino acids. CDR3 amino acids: CASSLFRTTDTGELFF. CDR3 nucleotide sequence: TGTGCCAGCAGCTTGTTTAGGACTACAGACACCGGGGAGCTGTTTTTT. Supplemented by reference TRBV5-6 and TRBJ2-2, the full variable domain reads DAGVTQSPTHLIKTRGQQVTLRCSPKSGHDTVSWYQQALGQGPQFIFQYYEEEERQRGNFPDRFSGHQFPNYSSELNVNALLLGDSALYLCASSLFRTTDTGELFFGEGSRLTVL.

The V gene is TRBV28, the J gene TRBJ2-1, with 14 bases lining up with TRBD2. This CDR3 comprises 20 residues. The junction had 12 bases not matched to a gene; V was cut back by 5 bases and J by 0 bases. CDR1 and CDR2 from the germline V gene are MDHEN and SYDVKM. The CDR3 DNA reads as TGTGCCAGCAGTCCCCCTTGGACTAGCGGGAGGCAGAGCTCCTACAATGAGCAGTTCTTC. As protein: CASSPPWTSGRQSSYNEQFF.

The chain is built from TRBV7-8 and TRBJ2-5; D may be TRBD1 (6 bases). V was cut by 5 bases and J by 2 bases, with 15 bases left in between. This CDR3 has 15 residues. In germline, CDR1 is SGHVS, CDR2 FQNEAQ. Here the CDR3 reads CASSLNGTPQETQYF. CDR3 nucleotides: TGTGCCAGCAGCCTAAACGGGACACCTCAAGAGACCCAGTACTTC.

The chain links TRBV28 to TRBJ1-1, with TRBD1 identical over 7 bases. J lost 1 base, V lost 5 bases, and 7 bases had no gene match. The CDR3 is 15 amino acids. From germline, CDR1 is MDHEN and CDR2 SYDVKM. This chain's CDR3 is CASSLYRGGNTEAFF. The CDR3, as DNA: TGTGCCAGCAGTCTCTACAGGGGAGGGAACACTGAAGCTTTCTTT.

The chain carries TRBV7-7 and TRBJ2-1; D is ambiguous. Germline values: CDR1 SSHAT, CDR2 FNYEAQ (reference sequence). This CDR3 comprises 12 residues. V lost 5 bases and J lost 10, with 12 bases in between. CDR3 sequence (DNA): TGTGCCAGCAGCCGAGACCGAGGAGAGCAGTTCTTC. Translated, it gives CASSRDRGEQFF.

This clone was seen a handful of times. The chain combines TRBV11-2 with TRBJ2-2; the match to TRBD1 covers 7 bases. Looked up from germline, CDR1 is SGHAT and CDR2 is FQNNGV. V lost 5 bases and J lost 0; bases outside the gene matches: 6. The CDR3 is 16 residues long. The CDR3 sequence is CASSPRGQPNTGELFF. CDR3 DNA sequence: TGTGCCAGCAGCCCAAGGGGACAGCCGAACACCGGGGAGCTGTTTTTT.

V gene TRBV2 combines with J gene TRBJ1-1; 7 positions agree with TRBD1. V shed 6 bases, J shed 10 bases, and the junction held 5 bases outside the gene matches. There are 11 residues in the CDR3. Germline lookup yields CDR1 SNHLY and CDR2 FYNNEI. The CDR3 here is CASRFEGAAFF. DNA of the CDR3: TGTGCCAGCAGATTTGAGGGGGCAGCTTTCTTT.

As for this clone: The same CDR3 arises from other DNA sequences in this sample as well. In nucleotides, the CDR3 is TGCGCCAGCAGCACGGGGACGAGGCAAGAGACCCAGTACTTC. Residues: CASSTGTRQETQYF. This rearrangement joins TRBV5-1 to TRBJ2-5, with D perhaps assigned TRBD1 or TRBD2 (5 bases each). Trimming stripped 4 bases from V and 2 bases from J, with 12 bases between. This CDR3 is 14 amino acids long. Looked up from germline, CDR1 is SGHRS and CDR2 is YFSETQ.